These 9 T cell receptor beta chains came from one sample sequenced in a study of cytomegalovirus exposure and HLA in healthy donors. Sequencing was performed with immunoSEQ multiplex PCR; in TCRdb, only in-frame clones are kept and a portion is missing. This sample has 250,000 to 400,000 clones; approximately 91% occur once, and the top ten carry over 0.9%. Material: PBMCs. All receptors derive from a young man in good health and CMV-seronegative.

V is TRBV18 and J is TRBJ2-7; D is possibly TRBD1 (6 bases). Trimming removed 0 bases at V and 2 bases at J, with 14 bases between. CDR1 is KGHSH and CDR2 is LQKENI in the germline V gene. The CDR3 runs 16 residues. The CDR3 nucleotides read TGTGCCAGCTCACCACCCGCCGGACAGCAAGCCTACGAGCAGTACTTC. Protein product: CASSPPAGQQAYEQYF.

This chain uses TRBV10-2 with TRBJ2-7, with 7 bases that match TRBD1. The length of the CDR3 is 14 residues. The germline gives CDR1 WSHSY, CDR2 SAAADI. J gave up 4 bases and V 4 bases, and 7 bases lay outside the gene matches. The CDR3: CASSVGDSFYEQYF. In nucleotides, the CDR3 is TGCGCCAGCAGTGTGGGGGACAGTTTTTACGAGCAGTACTTC.

The chain links TRBV5-1 to TRBJ2-1, with D perhaps matching TRBD2 (7 bases). The V end lost 2 bases, the J end lost 7 bases, and 13 bases lay between the germline ends. Germline loops: CDR1 SGHRS, CDR2 YFSETQ. CDR3 length: 14 residues. This CDR3 reads CASSFAGAGNEQFF. The CDR3 bases are TGCGCCAGCAGCTTTGCGGGGGCGGGAAATGAGCAGTTCTTC.

V usage is TRBV4-1 and J usage is TRBJ2-7, with D possibly TRBD2 on 6 matching bases. Germline V CDR1 and CDR2: MGHRA, YSYEKL. CDR3 length: 17 residues. Trimming took off 4 bases at V and 3 bases at J, with 22 bases between the two ends. This CDR3 reads CASSPGGSGVRFYEQYF. As DNA, the CDR3 is TGCGCCAGCAGCCCGGGCGGGTCGGGGGTCCGGTTCTACGAGCAGTACTTC.

The chain links TRBV29-1 to TRBJ2-7; weak D call: TRBD1 (6 bases). CDR3 length: 12 amino acids. The V gene's germline CDR1 is SQVTM and CDR2 ANQGSEA. The germline V and J ends were trimmed by 6 bases and 9 bases, with 18 bases remaining between them. The CDR3 region is CSVTVDSSGQYF. In nucleotides, the CDR3 is TGCAGCGTGACCGTGGACAGCTCGGGGCAGTACTTC.

This clone was counted only a few times. The V call is TRBV10-2, the J call TRBJ1-2; D gene ambiguous. The V gene lost 0 bases and the J gene lost 7 bases, with 15 bases spanning the gap. Germline V CDR1 and CDR2: WSHSY, SAAADI. This CDR3 region has 15 residues. This CDR3 is CASSESRQIGGGYTF. Written as DNA, the CDR3 is TGCGCCAGCAGTGAGTCGAGACAAATCGGAGGTGGCTACACCTTC.

V usage is TRBV6-6 and J usage is TRBJ1-5; D may be TRBD1 (6 bases). From germline, CDR1 is MNHNY and CDR2 SVGAGI (reference sequence). The germline V and J ends were trimmed by 2 bases and 6 bases, with 8 bases remaining between them. This CDR3 has 13 amino acids. CDR3 loop: CASSYRGSQPQHF. CDR3 sequence (DNA): TGTGCCAGCAGTTACAGGGGGAGTCAGCCCCAGCATTTT.

In DNA, the CDR3 is TGTGCCACCCGGACAGGGGAGAACACTGAAGCTTTCTTT. Protein sequence: CATRTGENTEAFF. This sequence joins TRBV15 and TRBJ1-1; 9 nucleotides line up with TRBD1. Germline values: CDR1 LNHNV, CDR2 YYDKDF (reference sequence). J was trimmed by 1 base and V by 8 bases; bases with no gene match: 2. The CDR3 spans 13 residues.

The rearrangement links TRBV2 to TRBJ2-1; no clear D. V was shortened by 5 bases and J by 7 bases, with 9 bases between the two germline ends. The germline gives CDR1 SNHLY, CDR2 FYNNEI. The CDR3 is made up of 12 amino acids. This CDR3 is CASSRAANEQFF. In DNA, the CDR3 is TGTGCCAGCAGTCGCGCCGCGAATGAGCAGTTCTTC.